Here is one T cell receptor (beta chain) with its context. The antigen is unknown. Libraries were prepared by immunoSEQ multiplex PCR; TCRdb keeps only in-frame clonotypes and omits some of them. Among 12,000 to 15,000 clones, roughly 80% were seen once, and the ten largest hold roughly 4%. Per the germline V gene, CDR1 is SEHNR and CDR2 is FQNEAQ (reference sequence). The CDR3 sequence is 17 residues long. V dropped 5 bases and J dropped 0 bases, with 17 bases sitting between them. The patients all showed relapse after autologous stem cell transplantation, while their brentuximab vedotin exposure varied. This record belongs to a study of PD-1 blockade in classical Hodgkin lymphoma. Study results and caveats: Nivolumab starters within 1 year of ASCT were excluded. Newly diagnosed patients reportedly trailed healthy donors in baseline TCR diversity. Baseline diversity was lower in partial responders and progressors than complete responders.

The sequencing here drew on peripheral blood mononuclear cells (PBMCs), taken at baseline. The clonotype was recovered from a human donor with classical Hodgkin lymphoma. V usage is TRBV7-9 and J usage is TRBJ2-1; TRBD2 might be the D (5 bases). This CDR3 is CASSPGPGDSSYNEQFF. DNA of the CDR3: TGTGCCAGCAGCCCCGGGCCCGGGGATAGCTCCTACAATGAGCAGTTCTTC.